This TCR beta chain was observed in a study of cytomegalovirus exposure and HLA in healthy donors. Study context: About 180 million T cells yielded 100 million to 130 million unique TCR beta sequences, as an earlier analysis found. Whole-study results and caveats: As was reported, the classifier diagnosed cytomegalovirus status with high specificity and sensitivity. In a later analysis, HLA-associated TCR beta chains were more clonally expanded than equally common others.

As concerns this clone: Its antigen is as yet unknown.

A multiplex PCR was run with 60 Vbeta primers and 13 Jbeta primers. Only in-frame clones appear in the TCRdb table, and some are missing; sequencing was by immunoSEQ multiplex PCR. The sample shows approximately 190,000 clones, over 80% of them seen only once. Healthy donors of bone marrow made up the group. The clonotype comes from a man aged 30-40 years in good health and CMV-seronegative. Sequencing was done on a sample of PBMCs.

The CDR3 DNA is TGTGCCAGCAGCCAAGGGGGTTGGAGGCCGACCAGCATCTCCTACGAGCAGTACTTC. Protein product: CASSQGGWRPTSISYEQYF. The rearrangement joins TRBV14 to TRBJ2-7; weak D call: TRBD2 (5 bases). Trimming shortened V by 1 base and J by 0 bases, and 22 bases separated the two germline ends. This CDR3 has 19 amino acids. CDR1 and CDR2 (germline): SGHDN, FVKESK.